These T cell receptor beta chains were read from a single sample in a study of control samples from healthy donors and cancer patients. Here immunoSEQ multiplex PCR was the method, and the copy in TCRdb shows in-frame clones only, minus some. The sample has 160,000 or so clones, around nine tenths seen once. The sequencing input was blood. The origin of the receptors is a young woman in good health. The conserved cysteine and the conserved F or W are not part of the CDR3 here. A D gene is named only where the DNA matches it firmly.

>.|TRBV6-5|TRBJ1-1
ASSPSNTEAF
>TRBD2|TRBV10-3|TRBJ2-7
AISSSGPSYEQY
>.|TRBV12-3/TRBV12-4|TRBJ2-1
ASSLLTYNEQF
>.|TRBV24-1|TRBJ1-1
DTSGTPNTEAF
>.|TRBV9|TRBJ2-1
ASSVGAGAYNEQF
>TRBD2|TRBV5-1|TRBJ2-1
ASSRRLAGGDEQF
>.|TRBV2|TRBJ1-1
ASRYREEGLNTEAF
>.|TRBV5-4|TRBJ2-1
ASSLGYRDYNEQF
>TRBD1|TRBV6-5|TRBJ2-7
ASSGDRGLDEQY
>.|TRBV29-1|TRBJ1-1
SVDEGLATEAF
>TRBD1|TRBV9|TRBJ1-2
ASSVSVRQGAQGYT
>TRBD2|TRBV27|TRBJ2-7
ASSLKASGSYEQY
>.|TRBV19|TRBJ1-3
ASSVFFGISGNTIY
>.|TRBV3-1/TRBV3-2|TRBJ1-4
ASSPEVGGGEKLF
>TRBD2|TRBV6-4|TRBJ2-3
ASSDKGGSGDTQY
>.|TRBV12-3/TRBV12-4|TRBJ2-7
ASSSGTFYEQY
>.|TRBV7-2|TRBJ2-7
ASSLAPRGSSSYEQY
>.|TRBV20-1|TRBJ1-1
SATEHANFDIEAF
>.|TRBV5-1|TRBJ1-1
ASSQGHQNTEAF
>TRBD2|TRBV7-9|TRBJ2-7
ASSRTSAAYEQY
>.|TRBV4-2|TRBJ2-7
ASSQEEAGYSYEQY
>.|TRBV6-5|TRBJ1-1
ASSSPRRGRGTEAF
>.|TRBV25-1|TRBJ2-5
ASSTTSQVQETQY
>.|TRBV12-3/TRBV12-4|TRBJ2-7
ASSLGLREQY
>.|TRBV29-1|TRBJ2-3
SVEVRQGAPDTQY
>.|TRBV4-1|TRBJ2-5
ASSQGDGAAHSKTQY
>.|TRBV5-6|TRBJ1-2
ASSLVVRSASPGGYT
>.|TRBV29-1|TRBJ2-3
SVEGDLADTDTQY
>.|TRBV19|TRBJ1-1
ASRNLRTPPGTEAF
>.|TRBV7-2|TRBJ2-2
ASSQRAGRNTGELF
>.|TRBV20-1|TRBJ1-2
SVVWMRGYT
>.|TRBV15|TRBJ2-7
ATAETLLPYEQY
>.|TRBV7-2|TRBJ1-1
ASSLVVGAGEDTEAF
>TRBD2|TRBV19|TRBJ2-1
ASSIGASGSGRYEQF
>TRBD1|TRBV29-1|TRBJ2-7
SVERGQGAGEQY
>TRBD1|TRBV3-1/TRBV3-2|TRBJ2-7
ASSPNRGDEQY
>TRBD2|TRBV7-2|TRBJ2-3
ASGLAGVDTQY
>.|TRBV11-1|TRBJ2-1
ASSLDVEHEQF
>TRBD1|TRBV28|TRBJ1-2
ASSLRDRVYHGYT
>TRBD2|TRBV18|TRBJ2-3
ASSRYSSGSTDTQY
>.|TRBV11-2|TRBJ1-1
ASSFLSRGNTEAF
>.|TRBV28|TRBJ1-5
ASNSGSQPQH
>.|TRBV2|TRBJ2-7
ASSEGSWGQQY
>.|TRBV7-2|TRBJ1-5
ASSLDSPEPQH
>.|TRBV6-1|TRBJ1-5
ASSEAGGGNQPQH
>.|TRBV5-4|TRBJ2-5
ASTTVGVETQY
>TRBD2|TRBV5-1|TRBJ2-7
ASSFLSGGEQY
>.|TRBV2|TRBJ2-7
ASSYTAEQY
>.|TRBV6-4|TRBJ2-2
ASSPGDTGELF
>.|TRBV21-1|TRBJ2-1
ASSKGRTSGRWYEQF
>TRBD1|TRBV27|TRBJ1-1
ASSSRQGGWLNDEAF
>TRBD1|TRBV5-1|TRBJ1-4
ASSSGGVGEKLF
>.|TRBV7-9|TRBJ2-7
ASSSQTLRPYEQY
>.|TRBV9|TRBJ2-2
ASTNWGIGDTGELF
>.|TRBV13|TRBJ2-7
ASSSRTVSLEQY
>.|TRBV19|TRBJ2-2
ASGEKNTGELF
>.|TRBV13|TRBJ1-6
ASSPRVDSPLH
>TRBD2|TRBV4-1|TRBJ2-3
ASSQAGTSGRTDTQY